Listed below are T cell receptor beta chains from one sample, sequenced in a study of beta chain features in type 1 diabetes. Generated by immunoSEQ multiplex PCR, the TCRdb table keeps only in-frame clones and is missing some. There are a few hundred thousand clones in the sample; approximately 12% occur only once, and under 0.02% lies in the top ten. The specimen sequenced was naive CD4+ T cells from blood. Receptors originate from a man in his late teens or twenties in good health. CDR3s include the opening cysteine and the closing phenylalanine or tryptophan. A D gene is named only where the DNA matches it firmly. For some rows the clone size is stated as once, few or many, or as a class when expanded; others skip it.

TRBD1,TRBV7-9,few,TRBJ1-1,CASSRQGANTEAFF,TGTGCCAGCAGTAGACAGGGGGCGAACACTGAAGCTTTCTTT
NA,TRBV5-6,few,TRBJ2-3,CASSLASGATSTDTQYF,TGTGCCAGCAGCTTGGCGAGCGGAGCCACCAGCACAGATACGCAGTATTTT
TRBD1,TRBV6-6,few,TRBJ2-7,CASRGGGTGGFEQYF,TGTGCCAGCAGAGGGGGGGGGACAGGGGGCTTCGAGCAGTACTTC
NA,TRBV19,NA,TRBJ1-2,CASTKDRLNYGYTF,TGTGCCAGTACCAAGGACAGACTTAACTATGGCTACACCTTC
TRBD1,TRBV7-2,few,TRBJ2-1,CASSHRQGADEQFF,TGTGCCAGCAGCCACCGACAGGGGGCAGATGAGCAGTTCTTC
TRBD1,TRBV9,NA,TRBJ2-1,CASSSRTGADNEQFF,TGTGCCAGCAGCTCTCGGACAGGGGCTGACAATGAGCAGTTCTTC
NA,TRBV6-5,few,TRBJ1-2,CASSRTDYGYTF,TGTGCCAGCAGTCGGACAGACTATGGCTACACCTTC
TRBD1,TRBV28,NA,TRBJ1-6,CASRSPGTGNNSPLHF,TGTGCCAGCAGATCCCCCGGGACAGGGAATAATTCACCCCTCCACTTT
TRBD1,TRBV5-1,NA,TRBJ2-5,CASSPGTAQETQYF,TGCGCCAGCAGCCCGGGGACAGCCCAAGAGACCCAGTACTTC
NA,TRBV5-4,NA,TRBJ2-7,CASSRDSPYEQYF,TGTGCCAGCAGCCGAGACAGCCCCTACGAGCAGTACTTC
TRBD1,TRBV7-3,few,TRBJ2-3,CASSLKGRTGRWTDTQYF,TGTGCCAGCAGCTTAAAGGGTCGGACAGGGAGATGGACAGATACGCAGTATTTT
TRBD1,TRBV30,NA,TRBJ2-1,CAWSTPTGVIPYNEQFF,TGTGCCTGGAGTACCCCGACAGGGGTTATTCCCTACAATGAGCAGTTCTTC
NA,TRBV7-2,NA,TRBJ2-3,CASSWALATDTQYF,TGTGCCAGCAGCTGGGCTCTGGCCACAGATACGCAGTATTTT
NA,TRBV18,NA,TRBJ2-7,CASSTSGGLYEQYF,TGTGCCAGCTCAACCAGCGGCGGGCTCTACGAGCAGTACTTC
NA,TRBV5-1,few,TRBJ2-1,CASSLRQGGSGEQFF,TGCGCCAGCAGCTTGCGACAGGGAGGTTCGGGTGAGCAGTTCTTC
NA,TRBV11-2,NA,TRBJ2-7,CASSLVQDAYEQYF,TGTGCCAGCAGCTTAGTACAGGATGCCTACGAGCAGTACTTC
TRBD1,TRBV7-9,few,TRBJ2-1,CASSYKDRGPDPYNEQFF,TGTGCCAGCAGCTACAAAGACAGGGGGCCAGATCCTTACAATGAGCAGTTCTTC
TRBD1,TRBV2,few,TRBJ1-4,CASTPDRGLEKLFF,TGTGCCAGCACCCCGGACAGGGGGCTTGAAAAACTGTTTTTT
TRBD1,TRBV18,NA,TRBJ1-2,CASSLRTGGLGYTF,TGTGCCAGCTCACTCAGGACAGGGGGCCTTGGCTACACCTTC
TRBD1,TRBV7-3,few,TRBJ1-1,CASSLGGQGAHTEAFF,TGTGCCAGCAGCTTAGGGGGACAGGGGGCTCACACTGAAGCTTTCTTT
TRBD2,TRBV6-5,NA,TRBJ2-3,CASSYGTGGRTDTQYF,TGTGCCAGCAGTTACGGGACGGGAGGACGCACAGATACGCAGTATTTT
NA,TRBV11-2,NA,TRBJ1-5,CASSSGRGMQPQHF,TGTGCCAGCAGCTCAGGTCGGGGGATGCAGCCCCAGCATTTT
NA,TRBV6-5,NA,TRBJ2-1,CASSYTNNNEQFF,TGTGCCAGCAGTTATACGAACAACAATGAGCAGTTCTTC
NA,TRBV30,NA,TRBJ2-5,CAWSSGYQETQYF,TGTGCCTGGAGTTCAGGGTACCAAGAGACCCAGTACTTC
TRBD1,TRBV10-3,few,TRBJ2-5,CAISPSGQIQETQYF,TGTGCCATCAGTCCTTCGGGACAGATACAAGAGACCCAGTACTTC
NA,TRBV13,few,TRBJ2-1,CASSSLGHDNEQFF,TGTGCCAGCAGCTCCTTGGGACACGACAATGAGCAGTTCTTC
NA,TRBV5-4,NA,TRBJ1-2,CASSLNTPPNYGYTF,TGTGCCAGCAGCTTAAACACACCCCCCAACTATGGCTACACCTTC
NA,TRBV29-1,few,TRBJ1-1,CSALHTLNTEAFF,TGCAGCGCCCTCCACACCCTGAACACTGAAGCTTTCTTT
NA,TRBV30,NA,TRBJ2-3,CAWGPPLSFTDTQYF,TGTGCCTGGGGGCCGCCTCTATCATTCACAGATACGCAGTATTTT
TRBD1,TRBV4-3,NA,TRBJ1-2,CASSQMPGQGYGYTF,TGCGCCAGCAGCCAAATGCCGGGACAGGGATATGGCTACACCTTC
NA,TRBV30,NA,TRBJ1-6,CAWSVSGGRWDSPLHF,TGTGCCTGGAGTGTTTCGGGTGGTCGTTGGGATTCACCCCTCCACTTT
TRBD1,TRBV6-1,few,TRBJ2-5,CASSGTGAGETQYF,TGTGCCAGCAGCGGGACAGGGGCAGGGGAGACCCAGTACTTC
NA,TRBV5-1,few,TRBJ2-7,CASSLSRQTLISYEQYF,TGCGCCAGCAGCTTGAGTCGGCAGACATTAATCTCCTACGAGCAGTACTTC
TRBD2,TRBV7-3,NA,TRBJ2-3,CASSLLAGGIDTQYF,TGTGCCAGCAGCTTACTAGCGGGAGGGATAGATACGCAGTATTTT
TRBD2,TRBV5-1,few,TRBJ2-5,CASSLTSGAETQYF,TGCGCCAGCAGCTTGACTAGCGGGGCGGAGACCCAGTACTTC
NA,TRBV28,NA,TRBJ2-3,CASSPRPEDTQYF,TGTGCCAGCAGCCCCAGGCCCGAGGATACGCAGTATTTT
NA,TRBV30,NA,TRBJ1-5,CAWSVYGTQYRNQPQHF,TGTGCCTGGAGTGTGTACGGGACTCAATACCGCAATCAGCCCCAGCATTTT
NA,TRBV4-3,NA,TRBJ1-1,CASSQERGGAFF,TGCGCCAGCAGCCAAGAACGGGGTGGGGCTTTCTTT
TRBD1,TRBV5-4,few,TRBJ2-1,CASSSWGQGTGEQFF,TGTGCCAGCAGCTCATGGGGACAGGGAACGGGTGAGCAGTTCTTC
NA,TRBV9,few,TRBJ1-5,CASSVDMAGNQPQHF,TGTGCCAGCAGCGTAGATATGGCAGGGAATCAGCCCCAGCATTTT
TRBD2,TRBV4-3,few,TRBJ2-1,CASSQDLAGEREQFF,TGCGCCAGCAGCCAAGACCTAGCGGGAGAACGTGAGCAGTTCTTC
NA,TRBV7-2,NA,TRBJ2-7,CASSLVNGDTYEQYF,TGTGCCAGCAGCTTAGTTAACGGTGACACCTACGAGCAGTACTTC
NA,TRBV7-9,few,TRBJ2-1,CASSLAIWGGVQFF,TGTGCCAGCAGCTTAGCGATATGGGGCGGAGTTCAGTTCTTC
NA,TRBV28,NA,TRBJ1-5,CASSLSVPQPQHF,TGTGCCAGCAGTTTATCTGTCCCTCAGCCCCAGCATTTT
TRBD1,TRBV4-3,NA,TRBJ1-1,CASSHRRGQNTEAFF,TGCGCCAGCAGCCATAGGAGGGGGCAGAACACTGAAGCTTTCTTT
TRBD2,TRBV12-5,few,TRBJ2-1,CASALGLAGNNEQFF,TGTGCTAGTGCACTGGGACTAGCGGGGAATAATGAGCAGTTCTTC
NA,TRBV28,NA,TRBJ1-2,CASRSQGDYGYTF,TGTGCCAGCAGGTCACAGGGTGACTATGGCTACACCTTC
NA,TRBV20-1,NA,TRBJ2-7,CSASGSYEQYF,TGCAGTGCTAGCGGGAGCTACGAGCAGTACTTC
TRBD1,TRBV5-1,few,TRBJ2-7,CASSWGQGADYEQYF,TGCGCCAGCAGCTGGGGACAGGGGGCGGACTACGAGCAGTACTTC
NA,TRBV18,few,TRBJ1-5,CASSPSVGGGNQPQHF,TGTGCCAGCTCACCATCCGTCGGGGGGGGCAATCAGCCCCAGCATTTT
NA,TRBV7-2,few,TRBJ2-1,CASSLVGGLSSYNEQFF,TGTGCCAGCAGCTTAGTCGGGGGTTTAAGCTCCTACAATGAGCAGTTCTTC